Given below is one T cell receptor (beta chain) in context. The antigen is not known. Germline lookup yields CDR1 WSHSY and CDR2 SAAADI. J lost 4 bases, V lost 2 bases, and 15 bases had no gene match. The length of the CDR3 is 18 residues. Construction of TCR beta libraries relied on iRepertoire HTBI primers and on Arm-PCR targeting CDR3 regions. MiXCR, run by TCRdb on the multiplex PCR reads, gives a single entry per CDR3 protein. The top ten clones hold 30% of a sample with roughly 320,000 distinct CDR3 sequences, 16% of them seen once. Time point noted: newly diagnosed GD, antithyroid drugs for less than 3 months. Preparation of the TCR library used RNA extracted from PBMCs. Each patient gave approximately 9.6 milliliters of EDTA-anticoagulated peripheral blood. These data are taken from a study of regulatory T cells in long-lasting Graves disease. Whole-study findings and limits: It is possible that accuracy was reduced by the small size of the sample.

In addition, the sample was reused for a study of T cells in Graves' hyperthyroidism and ophthalmopathy. That paper adds: Clinical symptoms, serum thyroxine and TRAb, thyroid ultrasound and orbital computed tomography together formed the diagnostic basis. Researchers ran a first-round RT-PCR on the TCR CDR3 using the HTBI primer set.

This TCR was sampled from a man aged 35-49 years with Graves disease. The specimen was peripheral blood mononuclear cells (PBMCs), collected at new diagnosis, from a patient treated with antithyroid drugs. The chain recombines TRBV10-2 with TRBJ1-2; 8 bases map to TRBD1. The CDR3 DNA follows: TGCGCCAGCAGTGAGCCCCCACGGACAGGGCGTGGGGTCTATGGCTACACCTTC. Protein product: CASSEPPRTGRGVYGYTF.